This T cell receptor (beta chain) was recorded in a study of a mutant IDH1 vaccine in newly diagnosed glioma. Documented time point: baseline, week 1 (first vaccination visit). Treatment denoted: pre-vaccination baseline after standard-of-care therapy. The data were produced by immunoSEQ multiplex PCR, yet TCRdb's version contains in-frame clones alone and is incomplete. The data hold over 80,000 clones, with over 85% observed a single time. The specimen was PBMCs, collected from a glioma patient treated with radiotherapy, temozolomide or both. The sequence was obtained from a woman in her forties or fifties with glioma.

The CDR3 spells CASSHGTSGYQETQYF. CDR3 in DNA: TGTGCCAGCAGCCACGGGACTAGCGGGTACCAAGAGACCCAGTACTTC. V and J are TRBV5-6 and TRBJ2-5; TRBD2 agrees at 12 bases. V trimming: 4 bases; J trimming: 0 bases; junction bases outside the gene matches: 4. Germline CDR1 SGHDT, CDR2 YYEEEE. CDR3 size: 16 residues.